This TCR beta chain was documented in a study of naive and memory T cell subsets. The beta constant-region primer was an equimolar mix of two oligonucleotides covering TRBC1 and TRBC2. The ligated cDNA underwent four PCR rounds using SP2 and nested alpha and beta constant-region primers. Using its own MiXCR run on the UMI-ligation and nested PCR reads, TCRdb lists one record per CDR3 protein. The sample lists about 120,000 distinct CDR3 sequences; roughly 36% were seen once. CMV status came from CD4+ IFNgamma after overnight CMV lysate stimulation. Turning to this clonotype: The antigen remains unidentified.

CDR3 size: 16 residues. CDR1 is MDHEN and CDR2 is SYDVKM in the germline V gene. The V gene lost 4 bases and the J gene lost 1 base, with 15 bases spanning the gap. The study, taken as a whole, reports: From naive to CM, EM and EMRA, diversity decreased and Gini increased. Naive and memory repertoire findings lacked a ground truth for validation.

The source is a human donor in good health. Input material: central memory CD4+ T cells from blood. The genes are TRBV28 and TRBJ2-3; a possible D gene is TRBD1 (5 bases). As DNA, the CDR3 is TGTGCCAGCAGTTCCAGAAGGGGTCCTCGCACAGATACGCAGTATTTT. It encodes CASSSRRGPRTDTQYF.